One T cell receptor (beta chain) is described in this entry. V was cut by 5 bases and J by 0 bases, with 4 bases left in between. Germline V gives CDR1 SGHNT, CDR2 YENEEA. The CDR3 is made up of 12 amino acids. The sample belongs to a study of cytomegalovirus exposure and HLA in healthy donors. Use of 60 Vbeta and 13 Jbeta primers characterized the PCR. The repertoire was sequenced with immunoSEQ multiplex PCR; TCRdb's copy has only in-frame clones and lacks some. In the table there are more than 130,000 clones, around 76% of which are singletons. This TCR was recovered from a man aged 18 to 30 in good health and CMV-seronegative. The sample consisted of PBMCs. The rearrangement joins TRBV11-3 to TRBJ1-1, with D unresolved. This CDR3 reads CASSPMNTEAFF. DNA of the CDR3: TGTGCCAGCAGCCCTATGAACACTGAAGCTTTCTTT.